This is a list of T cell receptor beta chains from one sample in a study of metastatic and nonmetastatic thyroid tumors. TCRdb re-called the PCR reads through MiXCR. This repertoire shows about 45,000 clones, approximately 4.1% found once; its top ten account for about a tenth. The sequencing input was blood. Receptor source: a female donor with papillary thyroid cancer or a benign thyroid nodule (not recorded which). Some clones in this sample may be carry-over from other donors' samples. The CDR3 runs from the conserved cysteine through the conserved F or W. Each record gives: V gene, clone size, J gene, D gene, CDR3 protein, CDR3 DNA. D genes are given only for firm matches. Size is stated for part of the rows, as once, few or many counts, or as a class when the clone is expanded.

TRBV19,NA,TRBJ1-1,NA,CASRLVAGTEAFF,TGTGCCAGTAGGTTGGTGGCTGGCACTGAAGCTTTCTTC
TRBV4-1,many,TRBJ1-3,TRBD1,CASSPRSQTGENTIYF,TGCGCCAGCAGCCCACGATCGCAAACAGGGGAAAACACCATATATTTT
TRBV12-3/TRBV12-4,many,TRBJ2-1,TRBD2,CASSPGTSGLFDEQFF,TGTGCCAGCAGTCCCGGGACTAGCGGACTTTTCGATGAGCAGTTCTTC
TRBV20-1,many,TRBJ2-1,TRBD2,CSARVLGAGDHNEQFF,TGCAGTGCTAGAGTGTTGGGAGCGGGGGACCACAATGAGCAGTTCTTC
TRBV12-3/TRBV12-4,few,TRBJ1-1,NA,CASSFLRANTEAFF,TGTGCCAGCAGTTTCTTAAGGGCGAACACTGAAGCTTTCTTT
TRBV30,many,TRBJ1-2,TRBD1,CAWRDRGTKRYGYTF,TGTGCCTGGAGGGACAGGGGTACGAAACGGTATGGCTACACCTTC
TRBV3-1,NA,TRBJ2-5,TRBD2,CASISLDGGRKDQETQYF,TGTGCCAGCATATCACTAGACGGCGGGAGGAAGGACCAAGAGACCCAGTACTTC
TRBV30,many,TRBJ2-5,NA,CAWSVGFGTQYF,TGTGCCTGGAGTGTGGGATTCGGGACCCAGTACTTC
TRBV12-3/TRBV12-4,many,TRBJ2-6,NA,CASSSLPGAGANVLTF,TGTGCCAGCAGTTCCCTTCCAGGGGCGGGGGCCAACGTCCTGACTTTC
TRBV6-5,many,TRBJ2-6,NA,CASSYSAGSGANVLTF,TGTGCCAGCAGTTACTCGGCAGGCTCTGGGGCCAACGTCCTGACTTTC
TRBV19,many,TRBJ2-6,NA,CASRQLSGANVLTF,TGTGCCAGTAGGCAACTCTCTGGGGCCAACGTCCTGACTTTC
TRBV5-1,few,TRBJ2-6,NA,CASSTWPGLANVLTF,TGCGCCAGCAGCACCTGGCCAGGCTTGGCCAACGTCCTGACTTTC
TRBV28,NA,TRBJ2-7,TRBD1,CASSLRGTGGYEQYF,TGTGCCAGCAGTTTGCGTGGGACAGGGGGCTACGAGCAGTACTTC
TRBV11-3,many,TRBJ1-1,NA,CASSRGHRKGGAFF,TGTGCCAGCAGCCGAGGACACCGCAAGGGGGGAGCTTTCTTT
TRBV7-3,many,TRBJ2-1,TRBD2,CASSSSGRTYNEQFF,TGTGCCAGCAGCTCTAGCGGGAGAACCTACAATGAGCAGTTCTTC
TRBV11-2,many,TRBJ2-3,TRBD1,CASSSDRSAVVDTQYF,TGTGCCAGCAGCTCGGACAGGTCCGCGGTAGTTGATACGCAGTATTTT
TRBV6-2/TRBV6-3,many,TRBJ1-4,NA,CASNSDATNEKLFF,TGTGCCAGCAACTCCGATGCAACTAATGAAAAACTGTTTTTT
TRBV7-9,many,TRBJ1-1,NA,CASSLAPQPSEAFF,TGTGCCAGCAGCTTAGCGCCACAGCCCTCTGAAGCTTTCTTT
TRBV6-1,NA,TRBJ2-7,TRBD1,CATRSYTGGYEQYF,TGTGCCACCAGGAGCTATACAGGGGGCTACGAGCAGTACTTC
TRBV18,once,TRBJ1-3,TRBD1,CASSGQVADGNTIYF,TGTGCCAGCTCAGGACAGGTGGCTGATGGAAACACCATATATTTT
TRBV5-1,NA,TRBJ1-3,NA,CASSDRPSTGNTICF,TGCGCCAGCAGTGACAGGCCCTCGACTGGAAACACCATATGTTTT
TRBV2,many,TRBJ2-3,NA,CASAPGPSADTQYF,TGTGCCAGCGCTCCGGGACCGAGCGCAGATACGCAGTATTTT
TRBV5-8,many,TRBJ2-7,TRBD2,CASSLWFPSGTYEQYF,TGTGCCAGCAGCTTATGGTTCCCTAGCGGGACCTACGAGCAGTACTTC
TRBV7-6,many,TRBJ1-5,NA,CASSLDAGYNQPQHF,TGTGCCAGCAGCTTAGATGCAGGCTACAATCAGCCCCAGCATTTT
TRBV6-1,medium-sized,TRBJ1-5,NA,CASSERQHQPQHF,TGTGCCAGCAGTGAAAGGCAGCACCAGCCCCAGCATTTT
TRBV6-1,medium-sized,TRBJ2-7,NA,CASSEPGSYEQYF,TGTGCCAGCAGTGAACCCGGGAGCTACGAGCAGTACTTC
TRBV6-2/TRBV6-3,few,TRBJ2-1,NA,CASSLSGYNEQFF,TGTGCCAGCAGTCTTAGCGGTTACAATGAGCAGTTCTTC
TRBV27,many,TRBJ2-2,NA,CASTGTPNTGELFF,TGTGCCAGCACAGGGACTCCGAACACCGGGGAGCTGTTTTTT
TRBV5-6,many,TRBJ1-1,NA,CASSLDGRMNTEAFF,TGTGCCAGCAGCTTGGACGGCAGGATGAACACTGAAGCTTTCTTT
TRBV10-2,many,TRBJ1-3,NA,CASSESAGSGNTIYF,TGCGCCAGCAGTGAGTCTGCCGGCTCTGGAAACACCATATATTTT
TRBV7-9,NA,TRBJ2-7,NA,CASSLGGRTLGGEQYF,TGTGCCAGCAGCTTAGGAGGGAGGACCTTGGGAGGCGAGCAGTACTTC